The rows below give T cell receptor beta chains drawn from one sample of a study of T cell responses to AZD1222 COVID-19 vaccine. Sequenced by immunoSEQ multiplex PCR; TCRdb stores in-frame clones only, minus some. This sample carries under 150,000 clones, more than 90% of them seen once, and the ten largest clones take about 1.5%. The starting material was peripheral blood, obtained on day 0 of AZD1222 vaccination. The receptors derive from an adult in good health. Each CDR3 is given with its conserved first and last residue. The D gene is left open where the match is weak. Only some rows state a clone size, as once, few, many or a class for expanded clones.

d_call: .; clone_size: .; j_call: TRBJ1-3; v_call: TRBV19; cdr3_aa: CASNPQPYFSGNTIYF; cdr3_nt: TGTGCCAGTAACCCCCAGCCCTACTTCTCTGGAAACACCATATATTTT
d_call: TRBD1; clone_size: .; j_call: TRBJ1-2; v_call: TRBV11-2; cdr3_aa: CASSSPRQGVNYGYTF; cdr3_nt: TGTGCCAGCAGCTCCCCGCGGCAGGGGGTAAACTATGGCTACACCTTC
d_call: .; clone_size: .; j_call: TRBJ1-2; v_call: TRBV19; cdr3_aa: CASSTRQTTNYGYTF; cdr3_nt: TGTGCCAGTAGTACTCGACAGACCACTAACTATGGCTACACCTTC
d_call: TRBD2; clone_size: .; j_call: TRBJ2-2; v_call: TRBV5-4; cdr3_aa: CASSPRGLATNTGELFF; cdr3_nt: TGTGCCAGCAGCCCCCGAGGACTAGCGACGAACACCGGGGAGCTGTTTTTT
d_call: TRBD1; clone_size: .; j_call: TRBJ2-1; v_call: TRBV7-2; cdr3_aa: CASSPRRDRGVQFF; cdr3_nt: TGTGCCAGCAGCCCTAGAAGGGACAGGGGGGTGCAGTTCTTC
d_call: .; clone_size: .; j_call: TRBJ2-5; v_call: TRBV18; cdr3_aa: CASSPYGQPIETQYF; cdr3_nt: TGTGCCAGCTCACCATACGGACAGCCTATAGAGACCCAGTACTTC
d_call: .; clone_size: .; j_call: TRBJ1-6; v_call: TRBV5-4; cdr3_aa: CASTPPPLHF; cdr3_nt: TGTGCCAGCACCCCCCCACCCCTCCACTTT
d_call: .; clone_size: once; j_call: TRBJ1-5; v_call: TRBV18; cdr3_aa: CASSPRGGNQPQHF; cdr3_nt: TGTGCCAGCTCACCCCGGGGGGGCAATCAGCCCCAGCATTTT
d_call: .; clone_size: .; j_call: TRBJ2-7; v_call: TRBV6-1; cdr3_aa: CASSDWGLTEQYF; cdr3_nt: TGTGCCAGCAGTGATTGGGGCCTAACAGAGCAGTACTTC
d_call: .; clone_size: .; j_call: TRBJ2-1; v_call: TRBV6-2/TRBV6-3; cdr3_aa: CASSRPGTRPFYEQFF; cdr3_nt: TGTGCCAGCAGTAGGCCCGGGACTCGGCCGTTTTATGAGCAGTTCTTC
d_call: TRBD1; clone_size: .; j_call: TRBJ2-7; v_call: TRBV7-9; cdr3_aa: CASADRGPYEQYF; cdr3_nt: TGTGCCAGCGCCGACAGGGGACCCTACGAGCAGTACTTC
d_call: TRBD1; clone_size: .; j_call: TRBJ1-2; v_call: TRBV19; cdr3_aa: CASRIGQGYGYTF; cdr3_nt: TGTGCCAGTAGAATCGGACAGGGATATGGCTACACCTTC
d_call: .; clone_size: .; j_call: TRBJ1-1; v_call: TRBV6-5; cdr3_aa: CASRQLNTEAFF; cdr3_nt: TGTGCCAGCCGACAGCTGAACACTGAAGCTTTCTTT
d_call: TRBD1; clone_size: .; j_call: TRBJ1-1; v_call: TRBV2; cdr3_aa: CASSEMAGGTEAFF; cdr3_nt: TGTGCCAGCAGTGAAATGGCAGGGGGCACTGAAGCTTTCTTT
d_call: TRBD1; clone_size: .; j_call: TRBJ1-1; v_call: TRBV7-9; cdr3_aa: CASSSHPGTGNTEAFF; cdr3_nt: TGTGCCAGCAGCTCCCATCCCGGGACAGGGAACACTGAAGCTTTCTTT
d_call: .; clone_size: .; j_call: TRBJ1-2; v_call: TRBV3-1/TRBV3-2; cdr3_aa: CASSQAGTFLGGYTF; cdr3_nt: TGTGCCAGCAGCCAAGCCGGGACGTTCTTGGGTGGCTACACCTTC
d_call: .; clone_size: once; j_call: TRBJ2-5; v_call: TRBV27; cdr3_aa: CASSPHVQKETQYF; cdr3_nt: TGTGCCAGCAGTCCCCATGTACAAAAAGAGACCCAGTACTTC
d_call: .; clone_size: .; j_call: TRBJ2-5; v_call: TRBV13; cdr3_aa: CASSLAYQETQYF; cdr3_nt: TGTGCCAGCAGCTTAGCCTATCAAGAGACCCAGTACTTC
d_call: TRBD2; clone_size: .; j_call: TRBJ2-7; v_call: TRBV13; cdr3_aa: CASSPFKLAPGGGRYEQYF; cdr3_nt: TGTGCCAGCAGCCCTTTTAAACTGGCCCCTGGCGGGGGGCGCTACGAGCAGTACTTC
d_call: .; clone_size: .; j_call: TRBJ2-2; v_call: TRBV19; cdr3_aa: CASTYLEQGTGELFF; cdr3_nt: TGTGCCAGTACCTATCTGGAACAGGGCACCGGGGAGCTGTTTTTT
d_call: .; clone_size: .; j_call: TRBJ1-5; v_call: TRBV7-8; cdr3_aa: CASSLQALNWGNQPQHF; cdr3_nt: TGTGCCAGCAGCTTACAGGCCTTAAATTGGGGCAATCAGCCCCAGCATTTT
d_call: .; clone_size: few; j_call: TRBJ2-7; v_call: TRBV7-7; cdr3_aa: CATKDVSIPYEQYF; cdr3_nt: TGTGCCACTAAAGACGTATCGATTCCCTACGAGCAGTACTTC
d_call: TRBD2; clone_size: .; j_call: TRBJ2-3; v_call: TRBV7-2; cdr3_aa: CASSPRGAGSSDTQYF; cdr3_nt: TGTGCCAGCAGCCCTAGGGGAGCGGGGTCTTCAGATACGCAGTATTTT
d_call: TRBD1; clone_size: .; j_call: TRBJ2-1; v_call: TRBV6-4; cdr3_aa: CASSGTGRDEQFF; cdr3_nt: TGTGCCAGCAGCGGGACAGGGAGGGATGAGCAGTTCTTC
d_call: TRBD2; clone_size: .; j_call: TRBJ2-7; v_call: TRBV7-3; cdr3_aa: CASSSRPLSTSGTYEQYF; cdr3_nt: TGTGCCAGCAGCTCCCGTCCCCTTAGCACTAGCGGGACCTACGAGCAGTACTTC
d_call: TRBD1; clone_size: .; j_call: TRBJ1-6; v_call: TRBV5-1; cdr3_aa: CASSRAGQNYNSPLHF; cdr3_nt: TGCGCCAGCAGCAGAGCGGGACAGAACTATAATTCACCCCTCCACTTT
d_call: TRBD1; clone_size: .; j_call: TRBJ2-2; v_call: TRBV2; cdr3_aa: CASRMGTENTGELFF; cdr3_nt: TGTGCCAGCAGGATGGGGACAGAGAACACCGGGGAGCTGTTTTTT
d_call: .; clone_size: .; j_call: TRBJ2-1; v_call: TRBV4-1; cdr3_aa: CASSRGAGDYNEQFF; cdr3_nt: TGCGCCAGCAGCCGGGGGGCAGGGGACTACAATGAGCAGTTCTTC
d_call: .; clone_size: .; j_call: TRBJ2-2; v_call: TRBV7-8; cdr3_aa: CASSPTGELFF; cdr3_nt: TGTGCCAGCAGCCCAACCGGGGAGCTGTTTTTT
d_call: TRBD1; clone_size: many; j_call: TRBJ1-5; v_call: TRBV6-1; cdr3_aa: CASSEDGTGPNQPQHF; cdr3_nt: TGTGCCAGCAGTGAAGATGGGACAGGTCCTAATCAGCCCCAGCATTTT
d_call: .; clone_size: .; j_call: TRBJ2-2; v_call: TRBV4-1; cdr3_aa: CASSHLTGELFF; cdr3_nt: TGCGCCAGCAGCCATCTCACCGGGGAGCTGTTTTTT
d_call: TRBD1; clone_size: .; j_call: TRBJ1-6; v_call: TRBV11-2; cdr3_aa: CASTTRDRVSSPLHF; cdr3_nt: TGTGCCAGCACCACCCGGGACAGAGTTAGTTCACCCCTCCACTTT